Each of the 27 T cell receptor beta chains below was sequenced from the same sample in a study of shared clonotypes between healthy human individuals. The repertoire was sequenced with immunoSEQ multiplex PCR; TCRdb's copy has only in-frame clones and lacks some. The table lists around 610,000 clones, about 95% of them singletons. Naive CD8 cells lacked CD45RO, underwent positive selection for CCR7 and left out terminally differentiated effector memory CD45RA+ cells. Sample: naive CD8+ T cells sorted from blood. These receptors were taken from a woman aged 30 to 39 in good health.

The CDR3 DNA follows: TGCGCCAGCACAGGGACAGGGGCATACGAGCAGTACTTC. Its translation: CASTGTGAYEQYF. This chain connects TRBV10-2 to TRBJ2-7; TRBD1 aligns across 10 bases. CDR3 length equals 13 residues. Germline V gene lookup returns CDR1 WSHSY and CDR2 SAAADI. J was trimmed by 4 bases and V by 7 bases; bases with no gene match: 4.

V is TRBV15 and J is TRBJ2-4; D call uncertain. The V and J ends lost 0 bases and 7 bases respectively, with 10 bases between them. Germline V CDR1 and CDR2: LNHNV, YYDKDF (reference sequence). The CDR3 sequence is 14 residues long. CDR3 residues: CATSRDPMVNIQYF. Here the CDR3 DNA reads TGTGCCACCAGCAGAGATCCTATGGTGAACATTCAGTACTTC.

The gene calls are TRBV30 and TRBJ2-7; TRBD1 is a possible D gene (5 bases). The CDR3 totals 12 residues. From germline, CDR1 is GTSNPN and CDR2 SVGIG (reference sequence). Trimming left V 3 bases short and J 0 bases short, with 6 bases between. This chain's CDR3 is CAWRDNSYEQYF. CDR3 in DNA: TGTGCCTGGAGGGACAACTCCTACGAGCAGTACTTC.

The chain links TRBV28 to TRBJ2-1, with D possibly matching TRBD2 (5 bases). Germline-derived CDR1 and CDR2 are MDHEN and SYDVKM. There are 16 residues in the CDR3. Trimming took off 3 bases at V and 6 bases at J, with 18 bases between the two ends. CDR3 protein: CASSFGGQLPSNEQFF. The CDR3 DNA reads TGTGCCAGCAGTTTTGGCGGGCAGCTTCCCTCCAATGAGCAGTTCTTC.

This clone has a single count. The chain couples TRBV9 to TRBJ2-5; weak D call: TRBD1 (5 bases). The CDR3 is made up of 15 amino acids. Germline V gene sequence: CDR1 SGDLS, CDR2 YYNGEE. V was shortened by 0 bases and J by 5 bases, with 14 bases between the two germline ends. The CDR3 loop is CASSVVQGEGETQYF. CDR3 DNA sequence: TGTGCCAGCAGCGTAGTTCAGGGTGAAGGGGAGACCCAGTACTTC.

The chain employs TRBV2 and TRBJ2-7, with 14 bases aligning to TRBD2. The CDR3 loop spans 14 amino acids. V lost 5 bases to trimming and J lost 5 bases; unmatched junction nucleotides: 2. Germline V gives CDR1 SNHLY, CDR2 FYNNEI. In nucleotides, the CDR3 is TGTGCCAGCAGTCCGGGACTAGCGGGAGACGAGCAGTACTTC. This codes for CASSPGLAGDEQYF.

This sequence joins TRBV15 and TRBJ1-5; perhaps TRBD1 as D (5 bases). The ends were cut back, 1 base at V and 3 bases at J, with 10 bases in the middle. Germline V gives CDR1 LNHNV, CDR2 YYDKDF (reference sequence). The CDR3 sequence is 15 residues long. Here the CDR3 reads CATSRAGIDNQPQHF. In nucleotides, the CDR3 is TGTGCCACCAGCAGAGCAGGGATCGACAATCAGCCCCAGCATTTT. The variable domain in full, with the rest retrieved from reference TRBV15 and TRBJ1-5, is DAMVIQNPRYQVTQFGKPVTLSCSQTLNHNVMYWYQQKSSQAPKLLFHYYDKDFNNEADTPDNFQSRRPNTSFCFLDIRSPGLGDTAMYLCATSRAGIDNQPQHFGDGTRLSIL.

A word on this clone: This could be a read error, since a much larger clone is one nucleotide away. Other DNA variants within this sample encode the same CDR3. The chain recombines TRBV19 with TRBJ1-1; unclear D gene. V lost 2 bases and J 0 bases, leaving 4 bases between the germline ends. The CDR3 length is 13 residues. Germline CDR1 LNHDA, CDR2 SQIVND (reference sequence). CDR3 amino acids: CASSIWVNTEAFF. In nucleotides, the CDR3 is TGTGCCAGTAGTATATGGGTGAACACTGAAGCTTTCTTT.

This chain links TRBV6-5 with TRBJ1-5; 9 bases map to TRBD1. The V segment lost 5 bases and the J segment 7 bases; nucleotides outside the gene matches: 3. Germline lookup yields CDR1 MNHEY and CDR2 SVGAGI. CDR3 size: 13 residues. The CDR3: CASSGQGSQPQHF. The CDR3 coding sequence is TGTGCCAGCAGTGGACAGGGGTCACAGCCCCAGCATTTT.

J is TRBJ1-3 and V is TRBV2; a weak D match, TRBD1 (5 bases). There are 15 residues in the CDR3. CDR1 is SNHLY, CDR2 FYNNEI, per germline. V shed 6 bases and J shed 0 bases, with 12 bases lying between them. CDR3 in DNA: TGTGCCAGCAGCAGGGACGGCAACTCTGGAAACACCATATATTTT. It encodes CASSRDGNSGNTIYF.

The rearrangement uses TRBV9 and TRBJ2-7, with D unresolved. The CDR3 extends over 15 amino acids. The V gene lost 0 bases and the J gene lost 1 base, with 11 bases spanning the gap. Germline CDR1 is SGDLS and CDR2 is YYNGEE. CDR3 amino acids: CASSVGAGSSYEQYF. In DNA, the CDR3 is TGTGCCAGCAGCGTAGGGGCAGGCAGTTCCTACGAGCAGTACTTC.

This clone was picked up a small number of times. The CDR3 loop is CASSDLITDYGYTF. The CDR3 nucleotides are TGTGCCAGCAGTGATTTGATAACGGATTATGGCTACACCTTC. This chain connects TRBV2 to TRBJ1-2, with D hard to call. The germline CDR1 and CDR2 sequences are SNHLY and FYNNEI. The CDR3 totals 14 residues. Between the trimmed V and J ends, which lost 3 bases and 5 bases, there was a span of 13 bases.

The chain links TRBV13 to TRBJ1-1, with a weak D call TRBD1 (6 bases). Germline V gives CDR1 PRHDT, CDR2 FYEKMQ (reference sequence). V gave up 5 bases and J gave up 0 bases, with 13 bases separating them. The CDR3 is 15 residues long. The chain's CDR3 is CASSPAGQLNTEAFF. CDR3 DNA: TGTGCCAGCAGCCCCGCCGGACAGCTGAACACTGAAGCTTTCTTT.

The CDR3 DNA reads as TGTGCCAGCTCACCACCAGGGGGCGCGTCCTACGAGCAGTACTTC. It translates to CASSPPGGASYEQYF. The chain carries TRBV18 and TRBJ2-7; TRBD1 matches 7 bases. This CDR3 spans 15 amino acids. CDR1 is KGHSH, CDR2 LQKENI, per germline. The V segment lost 0 bases and the J segment 1 base; nucleotides outside the gene matches: 3.

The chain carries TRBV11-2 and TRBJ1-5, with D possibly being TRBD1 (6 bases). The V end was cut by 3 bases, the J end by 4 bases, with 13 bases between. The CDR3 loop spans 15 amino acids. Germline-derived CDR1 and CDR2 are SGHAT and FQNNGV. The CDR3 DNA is TGTGCCAGCAGCTTGGAACAGGGACGGAATCAGCCCCAGCATTTT. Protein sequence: CASSLEQGRNQPQHF.

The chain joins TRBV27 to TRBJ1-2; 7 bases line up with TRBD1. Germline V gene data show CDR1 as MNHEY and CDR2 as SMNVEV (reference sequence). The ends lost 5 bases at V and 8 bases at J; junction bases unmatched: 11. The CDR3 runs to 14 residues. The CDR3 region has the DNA TGTGCCAGCAGTGCCTCTAACAGGGGACGGGGCTACACCTTC. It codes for CASSASNRGRGYTF.

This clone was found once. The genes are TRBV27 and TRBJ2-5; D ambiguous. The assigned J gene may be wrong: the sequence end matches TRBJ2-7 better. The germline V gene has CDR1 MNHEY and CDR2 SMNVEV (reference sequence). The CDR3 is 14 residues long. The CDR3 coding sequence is TGTGCCAGCAGTTTAAAGCAGAGTTACTACGAGCAGTACTTC. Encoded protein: CASSLKQSYYEQYF.

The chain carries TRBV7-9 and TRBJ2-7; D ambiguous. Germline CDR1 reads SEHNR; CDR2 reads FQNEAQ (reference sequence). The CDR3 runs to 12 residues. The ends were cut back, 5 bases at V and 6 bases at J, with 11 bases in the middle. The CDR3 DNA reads TGTGCCAGCAGCGGCAGAGACCGCGAGCAGTACTTC. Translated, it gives CASSGRDREQYF.

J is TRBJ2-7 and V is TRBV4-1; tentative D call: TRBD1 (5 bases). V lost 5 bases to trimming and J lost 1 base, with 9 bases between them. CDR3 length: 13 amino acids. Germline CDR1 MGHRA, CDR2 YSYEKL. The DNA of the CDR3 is TGCGCCAGCAGCATACAGGTTTCCTACGAGCAGTACTTC. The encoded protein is CASSIQVSYEQYF.

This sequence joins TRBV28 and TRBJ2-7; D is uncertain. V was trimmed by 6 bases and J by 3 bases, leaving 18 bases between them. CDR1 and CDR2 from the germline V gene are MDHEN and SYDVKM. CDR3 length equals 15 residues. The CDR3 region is CASSPSTKGLYEQYF. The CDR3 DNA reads TGTGCCAGCAGCCCCTCTACCAAGGGCCTCTACGAGCAGTACTTC.

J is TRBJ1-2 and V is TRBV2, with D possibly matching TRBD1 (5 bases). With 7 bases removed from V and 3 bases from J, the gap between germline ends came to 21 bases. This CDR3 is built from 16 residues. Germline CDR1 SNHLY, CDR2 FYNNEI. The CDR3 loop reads CASTRDYLQGDYGYTF. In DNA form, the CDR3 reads TGTGCCAGCACCCGGGACTACCTTCAAGGGGACTATGGCTACACCTTC.

In DNA form, the CDR3 reads TGTGCCAGCAGCTTAGGGGGCGGAAGGGAAAGGCAGTACTTC. It codes for CASSLGGGRERQYF. The genes are TRBV7-9 and TRBJ2-7; a weak D match, TRBD1 (5 bases). V was clipped by 1 base and J by 9 bases, with 16 bases between them. The CDR3 has 14 amino acids. Germline V CDR1 and CDR2: SEHNR, FQNEAQ (reference sequence).

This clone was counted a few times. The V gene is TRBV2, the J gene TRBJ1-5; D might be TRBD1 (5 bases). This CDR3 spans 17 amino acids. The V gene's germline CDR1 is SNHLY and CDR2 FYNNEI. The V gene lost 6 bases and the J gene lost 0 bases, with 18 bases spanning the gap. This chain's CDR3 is CASSLGPGTLSNQPQHF. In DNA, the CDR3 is TGTGCCAGCAGCCTGGGACCGGGTACTCTTAGCAATCAGCCCCAGCATTTT.

CDR3 coding DNA: TGTGCCAGCCTCAGGGAATTGAACACTGAAGCTTTCTTT. Translation gives CASLRELNTEAFF. This chain uses TRBV7-9 with TRBJ1-1, with D possibly being TRBD1 (5 bases). CDR3 length equals 13 residues. V was pared by 8 bases and J by 0 bases, with 10 bases between. The V gene's germline CDR1 is SEHNR and CDR2 FQNEAQ (reference sequence).

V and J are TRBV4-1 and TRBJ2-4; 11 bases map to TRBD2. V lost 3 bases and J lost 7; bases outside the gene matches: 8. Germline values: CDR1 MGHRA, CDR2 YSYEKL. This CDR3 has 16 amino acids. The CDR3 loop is CASSHRPGLAENIQYF. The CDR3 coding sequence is TGCGCCAGCAGCCATCGACCGGGACTAGCGGAGAACATTCAGTACTTC.

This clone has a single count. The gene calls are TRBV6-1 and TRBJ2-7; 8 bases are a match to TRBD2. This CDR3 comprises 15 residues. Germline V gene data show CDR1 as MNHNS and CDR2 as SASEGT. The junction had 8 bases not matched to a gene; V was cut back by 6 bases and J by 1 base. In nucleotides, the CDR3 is TGTGCCAGCAGGGGACTAGTAGGGACTTCCTACGAGCAGTACTTC. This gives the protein CASRGLVGTSYEQYF.

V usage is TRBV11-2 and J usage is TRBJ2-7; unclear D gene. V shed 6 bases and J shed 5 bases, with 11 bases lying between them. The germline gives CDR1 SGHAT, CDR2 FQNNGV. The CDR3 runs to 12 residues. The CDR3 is CASSHAGDEQYF. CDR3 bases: TGTGCCAGCAGTCACGCTGGGGACGAGCAGTACTTC.